The text below deals with one TCR beta chain. Its antigen is undetermined. The TCR beta CDR3 regions underwent amplification from RNA transcripts. The workflow started with a first-round RT-PCR run with HTBI primers and then moved on to a second-round multiplex PCR. TCRdb independently ran MiXCR on the multiplex PCR reads; one entry per CDR3 protein. The repertoire consists of 200,000 to 250,000 distinct CDR3 sequences, with 20% to 25% occurring once and the leading ten covering roughly 42%. The data originate from a study of Graves' ophthalmopathy and Graves' hyperthyroidism. The CDR3 covers 16 residues. Germline loops: CDR1 MGHRA, CDR2 YSYEKL. The V and J ends lost 2 bases and 2 bases respectively, with 16 bases between them. Study results and limitations: As the model predicted ophthalmopathy progression, it achieved a sensitivity of 70.59% and a specificity of around 73%.

The sequencing sample was made of peripheral blood. The receptor comes from a woman between 45 and 65 years old with Graves' ophthalmopathy. The chain links TRBV4-1 to TRBJ2-7; a possible D gene is TRBD1 (5 bases). DNA for the CDR3: TGCGCCAGCAGCCAACCTCTACAGGCTACCGCCTACGAGCAGTACTTC. Protein product: CASSQPLQATAYEQYF.